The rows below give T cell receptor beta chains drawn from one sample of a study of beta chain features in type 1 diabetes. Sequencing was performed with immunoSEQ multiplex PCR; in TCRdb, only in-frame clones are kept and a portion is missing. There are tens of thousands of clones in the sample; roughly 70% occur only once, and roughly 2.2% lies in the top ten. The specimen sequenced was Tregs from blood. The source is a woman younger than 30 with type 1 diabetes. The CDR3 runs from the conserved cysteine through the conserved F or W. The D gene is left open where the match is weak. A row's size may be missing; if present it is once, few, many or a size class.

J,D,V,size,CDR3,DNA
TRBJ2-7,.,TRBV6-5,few,CASSYRGSYEQYF,TGTGCCAGCAGTTATCGGGGGTCCTACGAGCAGTACTTC
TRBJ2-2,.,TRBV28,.,CASSLPETGELFF,TGTGCCAGCAGTTTACCCGAGACCGGGGAGCTGTTTTTT
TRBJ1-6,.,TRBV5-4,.,CASSREGRNSPLHF,TGTGCCAGCAGCCGGGAGGGGAGAAATTCACCCCTCCACTTT
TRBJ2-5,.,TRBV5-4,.,CASSPGTGQETQYF,TGTGCCAGCAGCCCCGGGACTGGACAAGAGACCCAGTACTTC
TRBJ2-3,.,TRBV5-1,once,CASSLVVGATTDTQYF,TGCGCCAGCAGCTTGGTGGTAGGGGCCACGACAGATACGCAGTATTTT
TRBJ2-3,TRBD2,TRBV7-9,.,CASRQAGGSTDTQYF,TGTGCCAGCAGACAAGCGGGAGGCAGCACAGATACGCAGTATTTT
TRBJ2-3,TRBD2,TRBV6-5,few,CASSHGTSLYTQYF,TGTGCCAGCAGTCACGGGACTAGCTTATATACGCAGTATTTT
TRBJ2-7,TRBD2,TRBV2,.,CASSGLAGGLSSYEQYF,TGTGCCAGCAGTGGACTAGCGGGGGGCCTAAGCTCCTACGAGCAGTACTTC
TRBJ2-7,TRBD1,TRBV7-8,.,CASSLGGQGRYEQYF,TGTGCCAGCAGCTTAGGGGGACAGGGGAGATACGAGCAGTACTTC
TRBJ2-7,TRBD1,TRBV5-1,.,CASSPHRGILEQYF,TGCGCCAGCAGCCCACACAGGGGAATCCTCGAGCAGTACTTC
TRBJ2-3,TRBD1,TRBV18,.,CASSPNTGGTDTQYF,TGTGCCAGCTCCCCGAATACAGGGGGCACAGATACGCAGTATTTT
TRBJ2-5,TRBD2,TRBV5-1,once,CASRPGLAGRETQYF,TGCGCCAGCAGACCCGGCCTAGCGGGGCGAGAGACCCAGTACTTC
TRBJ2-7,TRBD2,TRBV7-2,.,CASSPPGGGGEQYF,TGTGCCAGCAGCCCTCCGGGAGGGGGAGGCGAGCAGTACTTC
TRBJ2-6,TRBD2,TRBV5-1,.,CASSLTFVSGGLLSGANVLTF,TGCGCCAGCAGCTTGACCTTCGTTAGCGGGGGGCTGCTCTCTGGGGCCAACGTCCTGACTTTC
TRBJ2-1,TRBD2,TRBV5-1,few,CASSPSGSGYNEQFF,TGCGCCAGCAGCCCTAGCGGGAGCGGTTACAATGAGCAGTTCTTC
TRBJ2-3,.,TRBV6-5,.,CASSLRSDTQYF,TGTGCCAGCAGCCTCAGGTCAGATACGCAGTATTTT
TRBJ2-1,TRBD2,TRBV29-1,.,CSVGLRGSGRGEQFF,TGCAGCGTGGGGCTCAGGGGTAGCGGGAGAGGCGAGCAGTTCTTC
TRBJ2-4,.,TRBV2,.,CASNKGPQNIQYF,TGTGCCAGCAATAAGGGGCCTCAAAACATTCAGTACTTC